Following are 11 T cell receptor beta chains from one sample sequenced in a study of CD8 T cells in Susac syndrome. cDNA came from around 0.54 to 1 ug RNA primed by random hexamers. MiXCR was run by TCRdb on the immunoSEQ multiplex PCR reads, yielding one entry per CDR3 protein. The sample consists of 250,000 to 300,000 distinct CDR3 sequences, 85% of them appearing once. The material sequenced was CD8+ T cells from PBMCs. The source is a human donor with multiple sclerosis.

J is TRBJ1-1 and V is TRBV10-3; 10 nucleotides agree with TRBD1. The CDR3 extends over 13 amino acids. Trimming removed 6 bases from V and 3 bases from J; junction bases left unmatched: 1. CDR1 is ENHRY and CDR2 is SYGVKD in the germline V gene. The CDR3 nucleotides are TGTGCCATCAGAGGGACAGGGGACACTGAAGCTTTCTTT. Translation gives CAIRGTGDTEAFF.

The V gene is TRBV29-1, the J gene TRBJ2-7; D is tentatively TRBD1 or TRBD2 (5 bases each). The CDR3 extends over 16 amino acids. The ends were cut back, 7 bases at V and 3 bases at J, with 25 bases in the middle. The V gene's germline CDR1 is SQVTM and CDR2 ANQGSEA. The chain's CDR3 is CSALTYRDEGDYEQYF. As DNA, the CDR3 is TGCAGCGCCCTTACCTACCGGGACGAAGGTGACTACGAGCAGTACTTC.

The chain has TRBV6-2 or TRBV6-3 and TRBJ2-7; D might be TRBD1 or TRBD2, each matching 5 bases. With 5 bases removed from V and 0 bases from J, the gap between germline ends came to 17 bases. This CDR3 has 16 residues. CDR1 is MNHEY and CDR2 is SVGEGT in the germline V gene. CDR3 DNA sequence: TGTGCCAGCAGTCAGGAGGACACTACTAGCTCCTACGAGCAGTACTTC. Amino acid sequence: CASSQEDTTSSYEQYF.

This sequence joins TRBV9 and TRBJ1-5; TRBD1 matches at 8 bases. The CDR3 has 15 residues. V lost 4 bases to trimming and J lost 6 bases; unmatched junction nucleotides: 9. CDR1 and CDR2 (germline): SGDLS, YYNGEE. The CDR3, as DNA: TGTGCCAGCAGCCAAACAGGGGGAACTGGTCAGCCCCAGCATTTT. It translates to CASSQTGGTGQPQHF. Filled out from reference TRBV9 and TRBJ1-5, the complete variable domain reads DSGVTQTPKHLITATGQRVTLRCSPRSGDLSVYWYQQSLDQGLQFLIQYYNGEERAKGNILERFSAQQFPDLHSELNLSSLELGDSALYFCASSQTGGTGQPQHFGDGTRLSIL.

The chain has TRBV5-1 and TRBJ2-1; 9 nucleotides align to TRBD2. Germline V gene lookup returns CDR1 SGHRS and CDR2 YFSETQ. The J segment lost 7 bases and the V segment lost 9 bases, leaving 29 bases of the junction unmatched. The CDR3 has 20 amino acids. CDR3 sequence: CATRPSTGLALDVISNEQFF. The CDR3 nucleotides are TGCGCCACCAGACCCTCGACGGGACTAGCCCTCGACGTGATCAGTAATGAGCAGTTCTTC. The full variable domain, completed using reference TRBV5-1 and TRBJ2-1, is KAGVTQTPRYLIKTRGQQVTLSCSPISGHRSVSWYQQTPGQGLQFLFEYFSETQRNKGNFPGRFSGRQFSNSRSEMNVSTLELGDSALYLCATRPSTGLALDVISNEQFFGPGTRLTVL.

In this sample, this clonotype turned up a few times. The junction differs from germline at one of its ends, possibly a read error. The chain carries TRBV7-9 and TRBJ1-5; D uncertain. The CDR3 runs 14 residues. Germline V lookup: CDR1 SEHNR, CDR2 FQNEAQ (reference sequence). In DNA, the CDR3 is TGTGCCAGCAGTTTAGGGTTGGGCAATCAGCCCCAGCATTTT. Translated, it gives CASSLGLGNQPQHF.

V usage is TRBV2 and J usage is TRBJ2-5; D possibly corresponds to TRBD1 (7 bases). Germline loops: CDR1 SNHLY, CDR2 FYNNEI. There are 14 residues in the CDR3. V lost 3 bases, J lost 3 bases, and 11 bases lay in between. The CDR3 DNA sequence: TGTGCCAGCAGTGACGTCAGGGGGGAAGAGACCCAGTACTTC. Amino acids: CASSDVRGEETQYF.

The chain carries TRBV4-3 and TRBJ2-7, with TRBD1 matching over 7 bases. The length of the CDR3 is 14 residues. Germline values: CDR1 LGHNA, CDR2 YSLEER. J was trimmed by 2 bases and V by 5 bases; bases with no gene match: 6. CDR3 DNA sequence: TGCGCCAGCAGCTCTTCGACAGGGCCCTACGAGCAGTACTTC. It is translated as CASSSSTGPYEQYF.

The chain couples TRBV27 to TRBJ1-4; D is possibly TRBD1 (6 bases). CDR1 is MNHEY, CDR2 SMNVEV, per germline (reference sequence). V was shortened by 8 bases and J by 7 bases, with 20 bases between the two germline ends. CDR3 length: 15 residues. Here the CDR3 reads CASGTTGPTSEKLFF. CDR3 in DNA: TGTGCCAGCGGTACCACAGGGCCTACCAGTGAAAAACTGTTTTTT.

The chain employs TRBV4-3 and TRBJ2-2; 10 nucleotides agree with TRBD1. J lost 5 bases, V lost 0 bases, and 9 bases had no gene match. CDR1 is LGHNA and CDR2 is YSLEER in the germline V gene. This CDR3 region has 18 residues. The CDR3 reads CASSQDPPGQGTTGELFF. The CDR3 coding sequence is TGCGCCAGCAGCCAAGACCCCCCGGGACAGGGGACAACCGGGGAGCTGTTTTTT.

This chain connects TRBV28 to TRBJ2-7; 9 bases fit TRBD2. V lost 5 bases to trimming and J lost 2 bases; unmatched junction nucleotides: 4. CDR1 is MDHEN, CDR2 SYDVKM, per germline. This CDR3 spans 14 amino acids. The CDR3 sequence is CASSPIAGAYEQYF. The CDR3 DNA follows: TGTGCCAGCAGTCCGATAGCGGGAGCCTACGAGCAGTACTTC.